This T cell receptor (beta chain) was obtained from a study of early T cells in non-severe SARS-CoV-2 infection. Overall study findings and caveats: A preference for anti-spike CD8 responses marked VDJdb matching, which missed private and CD4 specificities.

There are many counts of this clonotype. Its antigen is currently unknown. The CDR3 is 14 residues long. V was pared by 3 bases and J by 4 bases, with 10 bases between. The germline V gene encodes CDR1 SGHNT and CDR2 YYREEE (reference sequence). Via MiXCR, TCRdb re-called the 5' RACE reads, giving one row per CDR3 protein. Here the sample spans 70,000 or so distinct CDR3 sequences, approximately 12% being singletons. The sequenced sample was whole blood. This clonotype was sampled from an adult who was a healthcare worker with PCR-confirmed SARS-CoV-2 infection or an uninfected control (not recorded which). The rearrangement joins TRBV5-4 to TRBJ2-2; D possibly matches TRBD1 or TRBD2 (5 bases each). The DNA of the CDR3 is TGTGCCAGCAGCTACACTGGGGGCACCGGGGAGCTGTTTTTT. This gives the protein CASSYTGGTGELFF.